The rows below give T cell receptor beta chains drawn from one sample of a study of blood T cell repertoires in COVID-19. Clones were read by immunoSEQ multiplex PCR, and TCRdb kept only the in-frame ones, dropping some. The repertoire holds about half a million clones, with roughly 88% as singletons. Input material: peripheral blood. The receptors here all came from a human donor in a cohort sampled during active COVID-19. CDR3s include the opening cysteine and the closing phenylalanine or tryptophan. A D gene is named only where the DNA matches it firmly. For some rows the clone size is stated as once, few or many, or as a class when expanded; others skip it.

>.|TRBJ1-1|TRBV6-5|.
CASSYSMAGETEAFF
>.|TRBJ1-6|TRBV5-4|.
CASSLARSSGRSPLHF
>.|TRBJ2-7|TRBV27|.
CASSPVNEQYF
>TRBD2|TRBJ2-3|TRBV30|.
CAWIPGAGGTDTQYF
>TRBD2|TRBJ2-1|TRBV7-9|.
CASSQLAGDENEQFF
>TRBD1|TRBJ1-2|TRBV19|few
CASSTLDRGRVSGYTF
>.|TRBJ2-3|TRBV12-5|.
CASGLVIGRGRTNTQYF
>.|TRBJ2-2|TRBV11-2|.
CASSLMTGKNTGELFF
>.|TRBJ2-7|TRBV11-3|.
CASSDRDYEQYF
>TRBD2|TRBJ2-1|TRBV27|.
CATSSGRPRDEQFF
>.|TRBJ1-1|TRBV3-1/TRBV3-2|.
CASSHRSTEAFF
>.|TRBJ2-1|TRBV7-2|.
CASSLISNEQFF
>.|TRBJ1-6|TRBV19|.
CASSITHNSPLHF
>.|TRBJ2-3|TRBV6-5|.
CATRPSTDTQYF
>TRBD2|TRBJ2-3|TRBV4-2|few
CASTLSGRASDTQYF
>TRBD2|TRBJ2-7|TRBV7-8|few
CASSRAIAGVWSYEQYF
>.|TRBJ1-1|TRBV27|.
CASSTLTRHMNTEAFF
>.|TRBJ2-7|TRBV7-8|.
CASSLIMSGTWRSHEQYF
>TRBD1|TRBJ2-5|TRBV3-1/TRBV3-2|.
CASTYQGASGTQYF
>.|TRBJ1-1|TRBV2|.
CASSEVQEAFF
>.|TRBJ2-4|TRBV19|.
CASGSVNQGRPGSFAKNIQYF
>.|TRBJ2-7|TRBV15|.
CATSRVPGYEQYF
>.|TRBJ1-5|TRBV29-1|.
CSVPWQGNSNQPQHF